A selection of T cell receptor beta chains follows, all from one sample in a study of T cell changes during pregnancy in multiple sclerosis. Assay: immunoSEQ multiplex PCR; the TCRdb copy retains only in-frame clones and omits some. This table holds 50,000 to 55,000 clones, 92% found once. The sequences come from CD4+ T cells from peripheral blood mononuclear cells, collected in the third trimester of pregnancy. The receptors here all came from a female donor with multiple sclerosis, enrolled in a pregnancy study. Both conserved end residues are trimmed from each CDR3.

j_gene | v_gene | len | CDR3aa
TRBJ2-7 | TRBV29-1 | 18 | SALAGVSFESKIKIYEQY
TRBJ1-1 | TRBV7-9 | 15 | ASSRGDRGPRNTEAF
TRBJ1-4 | TRBV13 | 11 | ASERWGGEKLF
TRBJ1-4 | TRBV25-1 | 12 | ASSRARDIQSLF
TRBJ1-6 | TRBV2 | 12 | ASSKDRGNSPLH
TRBJ2-4 | TRBV7-9 | 16 | ASSLAARADRSKNIQY
TRBJ2-3 | TRBV18 | 16 | ASSPGAPGGLITDTQY
TRBJ2-2 | TRBV9 | 15 | ASSVAGSGVNTGELF
TRBJ2-3 | TRBV5-6 | 14 | ASSSVPGQGIDTQY
TRBJ2-1 | TRBV7-3 | 13 | ASSPDRDAYNEQF
TRBJ2-7 | TRBV11-2 | 12 | ASSLGSTGFEQY
TRBJ1-1 | TRBV5-1 | 13 | ASSGSGRMNTEAF
TRBJ1-2 | TRBV5-1 | 13 | ASSPSPDRSGGYT
TRBJ2-1 | TRBV4-1 | 15 | ASSQGLIRDRVNEQF
TRBJ2-1 | TRBV9 | 17 | ASSEPGLASTMSSSPQF
TRBJ1-1 | TRBV6-5 | 13 | ASSPSSGRNTEAF
TRBJ1-6 | TRBV6-4 | 10 | ASRRVDSPLH
TRBJ1-1 | TRBV5-6 | 11 | ASSPGGLGEAF
TRBJ1-2 | TRBV6-5 | 10 | ASVGGAGGYT
TRBJ1-3 | TRBV5-4 | 11 | ASSPRSGNTIY
TRBJ2-3 | TRBV6-4 | 13 | ASSDPGQSTDTQY
TRBJ1-6 | TRBV5-1 | 10 | ASSLTDSPLH
TRBJ2-4 | TRBV10-1 | 12 | ASSQGQPWDIQY
TRBJ2-1 | TRBV9 | 10 | ASSVEEYEQF
TRBJ1-1 | TRBV14 | 11 | ASSLKQNTEAF
TRBJ1-2 | TRBV4-1 | 12 | ASSQGGTSKGYT
TRBJ1-2 | TRBV10-3 | 15 | AISASRESPTVYGYT
TRBJ2-3 | TRBV9 | 11 | ASSSVSTDTQY
TRBJ2-5 | TRBV9 | 11 | ASSGTAQETQY